The clone carrying this T cell receptor (beta chain) was recorded once. Using immunoSEQ multiplex PCR, the repertoire was profiled, and TCRdb retains in-frame clones only, with some absent. This table has 2 million to 3 million clones, 93% appearing once. The germline V gene encodes CDR1 SGHRS and CDR2 YFSETQ. The V end was cut by 2 bases, the J end by 9 bases, with 14 bases between. The CDR3 sequence is 14 residues long. This entry comes from a study of shared clonotypes between healthy human individuals. The sample comprised naive CD4+ T cells from PBMCs. Subset reported: CD45RA+ positively selected. The chain has TRBV5-1 and TRBJ1-4; D perhaps matches TRBD1 (5 bases). The sequence came from a man aged 18 to 30 in good health. Some clones in this sample may be carry-over from other donors' samples. CDR3 region: CASSFDRQPQKLFF. DNA for the CDR3: TGCGCCAGCAGCTTCGACAGACAACCCCAAAAACTGTTTTTT.